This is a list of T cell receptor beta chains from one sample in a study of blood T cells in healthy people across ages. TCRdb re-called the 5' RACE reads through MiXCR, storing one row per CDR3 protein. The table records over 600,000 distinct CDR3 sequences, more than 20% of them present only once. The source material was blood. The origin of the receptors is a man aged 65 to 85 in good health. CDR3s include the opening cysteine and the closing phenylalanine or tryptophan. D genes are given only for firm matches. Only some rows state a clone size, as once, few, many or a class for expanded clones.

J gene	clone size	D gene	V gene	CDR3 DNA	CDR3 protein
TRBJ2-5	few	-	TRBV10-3	TGTGCCATCAGTGGGGGCATCTCCTACCAAGAGACCCAGTACTTC	CAISGGISYQETQYF
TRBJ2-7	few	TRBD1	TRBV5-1	TGCGCCAGCAGCCGGGGACAGGAGGGGTACGAGCAGTACTTC	CASSRGQEGYEQYF
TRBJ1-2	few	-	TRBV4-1	TGCGCCAGCAGCGAATCGATGTATGGCTACACCTTC	CASSESMYGYTF
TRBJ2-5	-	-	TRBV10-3	TGTGCCATAATCCTACAGGAGTACTTC	CAIILQEYF
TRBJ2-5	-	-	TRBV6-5	TGTGCCAGCAGTTACTCGATTTCGGGAGAGACCCAGTACTTC	CASSYSISGETQYF
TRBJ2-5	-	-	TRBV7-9	TGTGCCAGCAGGCGAGAAAGGGACAAAGAGACCCAGTACTTC	CASRRERDKETQYF
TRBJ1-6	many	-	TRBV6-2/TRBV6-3	TGTGCCAGCGTGGGAGGAATTTCCTATAATTCACCCCTCCACTTT	CASVGGISYNSPLHF
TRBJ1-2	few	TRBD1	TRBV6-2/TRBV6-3	TGTGCCAGCAGCTTTGACAGGGTACCTATCTATGGCTACACCTTC	CASSFDRVPIYGYTF
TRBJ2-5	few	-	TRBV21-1	TGTGCCAGCAGCAAAAAATTGACAGGGGGCGAAGAGACCCAGTACTTC	CASSKKLTGGEETQYF
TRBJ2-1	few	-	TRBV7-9	TGTGCCAGCAGCGCGACCCCGACAGATTACAATGAGCAGTTCTTC	CASSATPTDYNEQFF
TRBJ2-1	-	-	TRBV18	TGTGCCAGCTCATTCCAGGGGGGACTGAGCTCCTACAATGAGCAGTTCTTC	CASSFQGGLSSYNEQFF
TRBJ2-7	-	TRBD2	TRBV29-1	TGCAGCGTTTCAAGGACTAGCGGGAGTAGTGACGAGCAGTACTTC	CSVSRTSGSSDEQYF
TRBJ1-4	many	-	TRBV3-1	TGTGCCAGCACCCAGGCTGGGGGCCAGAGGGAAAAACTGTTTTTT	CASTQAGGQREKLFF
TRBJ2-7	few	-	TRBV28	TGTGCCAGCAGTTGGGGCAGACCAAGTCGCGAGCAGTACTTC	CASSWGRPSREQYF
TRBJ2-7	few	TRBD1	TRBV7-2	TGTGCCAGCAGCTTAGTAGGGGGACAGCCTTTAGGTACCTACGAGCAGTACTTC	CASSLVGGQPLGTYEQYF
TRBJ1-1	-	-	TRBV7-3	TGTTCCAGCAGCTTCCAGGGGAGGGGGACTGAAGCTTTCTTT	CSSSFQGRGTEAFF
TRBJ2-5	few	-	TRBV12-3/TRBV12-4	TGTGCCAGCAGTTTATGGACAAACCAAGAGACCCAGTACTTC	CASSLWTNQETQYF
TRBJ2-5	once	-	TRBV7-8	TGTGCCAGCAGCTTAGTTAAGGGCCCTGCGCCGCCGACGGACCAGTACTTC	CASSLVKGPAPPTDQYF
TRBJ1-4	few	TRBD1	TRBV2	TGTGCCAGCAGTGTACGACAGGGGGGGACAACTAATGAAAAACTGTTTTTT	CASSVRQGGTTNEKLFF
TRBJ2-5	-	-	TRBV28	TGTGCCAGCCAACAAGGGGGACAAGAGACCCAGTACTTC	CASQQGGQETQYF
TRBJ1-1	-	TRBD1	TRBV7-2	TGTGCCAGCAGCTCTAGGACAGGGGGCGCCGGCACTGAAGCTTTCTTT	CASSSRTGGAGTEAFF
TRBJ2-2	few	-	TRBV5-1	TGCGCCAGCAGCCGGGGGCCCTCCGCGAACACCGGGGAGCTGTTTTTT	CASSRGPSANTGELFF
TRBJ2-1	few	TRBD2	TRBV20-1	TGCAGTGCTAGAGCTACAAGCGGGAGAGATGAGCAGTTCTTC	CSARATSGRDEQFF
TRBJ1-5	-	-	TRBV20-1	TGCAGTGCTAGAGTAGGAGGGGTCGATCAGCCCCAGCATTTT	CSARVGGVDQPQHF
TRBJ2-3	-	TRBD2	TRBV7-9	TGTGCCAGCAGCCCTTCTCGGCGGGAGGATTTCGCAGATACGCAGTATTTT	CASSPSRREDFADTQYF
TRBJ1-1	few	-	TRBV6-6	TGTGCCAGCCGAGGCGCCGACACTGAAGCTTTCTTT	CASRGADTEAFF
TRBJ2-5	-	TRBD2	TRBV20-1	TGCAGCGGGACTAGCGGAGAAGAGACCCAGTACTTC	CSGTSGEETQYF
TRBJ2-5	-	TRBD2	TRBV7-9	TGTGCCAGCAGCTTCATCTTATGGGAGGGCCTGGAGACCCAGTACTTC	CASSFILWEGLETQYF
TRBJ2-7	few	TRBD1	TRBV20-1	TGCAGTGCTGAACCGACAGGGGGCGGTTACGAGCAGTACTTC	CSAEPTGGGYEQYF
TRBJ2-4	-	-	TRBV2	TGTGCCAGCAGTGAGAATGTAGCGGCCTGGTACTTC	CASSENVAAWYF
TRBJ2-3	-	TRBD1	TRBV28	TGTGCCAGCAGTTTTCCCCCCCCCGGACAGGGGTTCTTGGTTGCCACCGTCAGGACGCAGTATTTT	CASSFPPPGQGFLVATVRTQYF
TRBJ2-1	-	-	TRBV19	TGTGCCAGTAGTCCAAAGACCACTAGAAACAATGAGCAGTTCTTC	CASSPKTTRNNEQFF
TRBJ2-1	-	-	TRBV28	TGTGCCAGCATTTGGGGGGATGAGCAGTTCTTC	CASIWGDEQFF
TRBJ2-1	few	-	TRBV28	TGTGCCAGCAGTTTTCCCTTTTCGGGCGGAGCTTACTACAATGAGCAGTTCTTC	CASSFPFSGGAYYNEQFF
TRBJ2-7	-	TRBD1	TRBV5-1	TGCGCCAGCAGCCCCCGGGACAGGGAATCCTACGAGCAGTACTTC	CASSPRDRESYEQYF
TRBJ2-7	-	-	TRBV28	TGTGCCAGCAGAGCCGGGACGTATACCTACGAGCAGTACTTC	CASRAGTYTYEQYF
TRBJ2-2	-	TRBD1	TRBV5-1	TGCGCCAGCAGCTTACTACAGGGGGCCTTTACCACCGGGGAGCTGTTTTTT	CASSLLQGAFTTGELFF
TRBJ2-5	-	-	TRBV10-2	TGCGCCAGCACCCCTGTAGGGGCCGAAGAGACCCAGTACTTC	CASTPVGAEETQYF
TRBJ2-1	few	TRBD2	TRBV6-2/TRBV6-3	TGTGCCAGCAGCATGACTAGCCCCGCGGATGAGCAGTTCTTC	CASSMTSPADEQFF
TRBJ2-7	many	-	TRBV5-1	TGCGCCAGCAGCCCCCTCGAGGGGCCCTACGAGCAGTACTTC	CASSPLEGPYEQYF
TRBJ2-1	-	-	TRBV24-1	TGTGCCACCAGTACTAGCTCAAAATACAATGAGCAGTTCTTC	CATSTSSKYNEQFF
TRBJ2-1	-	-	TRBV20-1	TGCAGTGCTAGAGATGTCTTTAACAATGAGCAGCTCTTC	CSARDVFNNEQLF
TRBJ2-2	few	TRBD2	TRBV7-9	TGTGCCATCGGGACTAGCGGGAATCGGGGCACCGGGGAGCTGTTTTTT	CAIGTSGNRGTGELFF
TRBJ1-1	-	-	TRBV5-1	TGCGCCAGCAGCTTGGAGGGGAGGGTGGCTTTCTTT	CASSLEGRVAFF
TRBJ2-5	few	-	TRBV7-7	TGTGCTAGCAGTTCCGGGCTAGCGCCTAAAGAGACCCAGTACTTC	CASSSGLAPKETQYF
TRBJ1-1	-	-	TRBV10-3	TGTGCCATCAGTGCCTACAGTCCAAGGACTGAAGCTTTCTTT	CAISAYSPRTEAFF
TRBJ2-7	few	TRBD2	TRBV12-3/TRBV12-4	TGTGCCAGCACCAATAGCGGGAGGAAGGTAAACGAGCAGTACTTC	CASTNSGRKVNEQYF